The rows below give T cell receptor beta chains drawn from one sample of a study of cytomegalovirus exposure and HLA in healthy donors. Sequenced by immunoSEQ multiplex PCR; TCRdb stores in-frame clones only, minus some. The sample consists of around 140,000 clones, 66% of them appearing once. The specimen was PBMCs. These receptors were collected from a woman aged 55 to 70 in good health and CMV-seronegative. The CDR3 runs from the conserved cysteine through the conserved F or W.

V gene: TRBV19
CDR3 protein: CASSIGGSPGEPQHF

V gene: TRBV5-6
CDR3 protein: CASSSPRGTRDSPLHF

V gene: TRBV6-5
CDR3 protein: CASSYGAGITGELFF

V gene: TRBV2
CDR3 protein: CATGSPRGEQYF

V gene: TRBV21-1
CDR3 protein: CASSSKRGNQPQHF

V gene: TRBV11-2
CDR3 protein: CASSFGTGTYEQYF

V gene: TRBV7-2
CDR3 protein: CASSSGTENGYTF

V gene: TRBV5-1
CDR3 protein: CASSSGTALTSYEQYF

V gene: TRBV6-6
CDR3 protein: CASSYTTGRGGELFF

V gene: TRBV19
CDR3 protein: CASSYQGNYEQYF

V gene: TRBV5-1
CDR3 protein: CASGLVPGNSYNEQFF

V gene: TRBV19
CDR3 protein: CASSSPGNTGELFF

V gene: TRBV12-5
CDR3 protein: CASAPTGTSGGVDTQYF

V gene: TRBV5-1
CDR3 protein: CASSLDMAGKQETQYF

V gene: TRBV11-3
CDR3 protein: CASSLSGEGTPKFF

V gene: TRBV28
CDR3 protein: CASQWGRETQYF

V gene: TRBV19
CDR3 protein: CATELQGSNQPQHF

V gene: TRBV7-9
CDR3 protein: CSSSPGQGYSPLHF

V gene: TRBV19
CDR3 protein: CASSITGTGVGQPQHF

V gene: TRBV7-2
CDR3 protein: CASSHVGRTKGEQFF

V gene: TRBV7-9
CDR3 protein: CSSSLAGQGYNEQFF

V gene: TRBV7-2
CDR3 protein: CASSPPRALSSEQYF

V gene: TRBV7-2
CDR3 protein: CASSLGTAGGQNEQFF

V gene: TRBV9
CDR3 protein: CASSVEGEGTDTQYF

V gene: TRBV7-3
CDR3 protein: CASSPSRAGSNEQFF

V gene: TRBV6-6
CDR3 protein: CASSRTGPGNTIYF

V gene: TRBV5-6
CDR3 protein: CASSRDYSEQYF

V gene: TRBV5-1
CDR3 protein: CASSPPPGSGGLRQETQYF

V gene: TRBV2
CDR3 protein: CASVLAGAETQYF

V gene: TRBV6-5
CDR3 protein: CASSYSPGQLNYGYTF

V gene: TRBV19
CDR3 protein: CASSQGGGATNEQFF

V gene: TRBV5-1
CDR3 protein: CASSPSRREVYNEQFF

V gene: TRBV9
CDR3 protein: CASSVGGAGGADTQYF

V gene: TRBV7-3
CDR3 protein: CASSYSGGSSYEQYF

V gene: TRBV19
CDR3 protein: CASSILFAGERSTDTQYF

V gene: TRBV5-5
CDR3 protein: CASSLGAEVSYNEQFF

V gene: TRBV27
CDR3 protein: CASRKQGTFAEAFF

V gene: TRBV9
CDR3 protein: CASSPPPTSGVLGTGELFF

V gene: TRBV4-3
CDR3 protein: CASSQAGEGYTF

V gene: TRBV9
CDR3 protein: CASSVEGLAAQETQYF

V gene: TRBV5-1
CDR3 protein: CASSQSTGENTEAFF

V gene: TRBV27
CDR3 protein: CASSLSRDPYEQYF

V gene: TRBV7-8
CDR3 protein: CASSFKDTQYF

V gene: TRBV7-9
CDR3 protein: CASSPGGVDQPQHF

V gene: TRBV9
CDR3 protein: CASSAQQNSKETQYF

V gene: TRBV19
CDR3 protein: CASSQGGRPKNIQYF

V gene: TRBV5-4
CDR3 protein: CASSRGQYSGNTIYF

V gene: TRBV10-3
CDR3 protein: CAIAGPGQGYEQYF

V gene: TRBV7-9
CDR3 protein: CASSPDRERKQYF

V gene: TRBV19
CDR3 protein: CASSRPGRWGDTQYF

V gene: TRBV6-5
CDR3 protein: CAGARGSYNEQFF

V gene: TRBV6-6
CDR3 protein: CASSHITGGTYEQYF

V gene: TRBV6-1
CDR3 protein: CASSPKLGAAQYF